This T cell receptor beta chain came from a study of shared clonotypes between healthy human individuals. Study-wide results and limits: Inspection by rarefaction showed sorted-subset sequencing to be incomplete despite large depth. Clonotype sharing among donors likely depends on sequencing depth. Shared clonotypes across all four donors exceeded non-shared ones in generation probability.

Points on this clone: Its antigen is undetermined.

Researchers divided each subset's genomic DNA evenly across several immunoSEQ plates. Profiled with immunoSEQ multiplex PCR; TCRdb holds only in-frame clones, not every one. This sample has over 700,000 clones, with roughly 72% found just once. Sequencing was done on a sample of memory CD4+ T cells sorted from blood. The subset: CD45RA-negative fraction. This receptor was obtained from a woman younger than 45 in good health.

Here the CDR3 reads CASSTGQGQQETQYF. The DNA for the CDR3 is TGTGCCAGCAGTACGGGACAGGGGCAACAAGAGACCCAGTACTTC. The chain carries TRBV28 and TRBJ2-5, with TRBD1 matching over 10 bases. The V gene end was trimmed by 5 bases and the J gene end by 2 bases; junction bases not matched to a gene: 5. The CDR3 loop spans 15 amino acids. CDR1 and CDR2 (germline): MDHEN, SYDVKM.